These T cell receptor beta chains were read from a single sample in a study of PD-1 blockade in mismatch repair-deficient tumors. Measured with immunoSEQ multiplex PCR; TCRdb has only the in-frame clones, and not every one. The data contain 60,000 to 65,000 clones, about 91% of them seen just once; the ten biggest clones take up around 14%. The sample consisted of peripheral blood, taken 52 weeks after starting pembrolizumab. These receptors were taken from an adult with mismatch repair-deficient cancer. Each CDR3 is given with its conserved first and last residue. The D gene is left open where the match is weak. The size of a clone is reported for some rows only, either as once, few or many, or as a class for expanded clones.

D,J,V,size,DNA,CDR3
NA,TRBJ2-3,TRBV30,NA,TGTGCCTGGAGTGGCAGGGTAATCACAGATACGCAGTATTTT,CAWSGRVITDTQYF
TRBD1,TRBJ2-3,TRBV5-1,NA,TGCGCCAGCAGCACGAACAGGGGCTCTGATACGCAGTATTTT,CASSTNRGSDTQYF
NA,TRBJ2-1,TRBV10-3,NA,TGTGCCATCAGTGAAGGGTGGGGTGAGCAGTTCTTC,CAISEGWGEQFF
NA,TRBJ2-1,TRBV21-1,NA,TGTGCCAGCAGCAGCGAGACAGGGGCCTTAAGCTCCTACAATGAGCAGTTCTTC,CASSSETGALSSYNEQFF
TRBD2,TRBJ2-3,TRBV6-6,NA,TGTGCCAGCAGCGAAATACTAGCGGGAAACACAGATACGCAGTATTTT,CASSEILAGNTDTQYF
NA,TRBJ2-7,TRBV5-5,NA,TGTGCCAGCAGCCAAGCATACGAGCAGTACTTC,CASSQAYEQYF
NA,TRBJ2-5,TRBV5-6,NA,TGTGCCAGCGCAACCGTAGTGCAGCTGAAAGAGACCCAGTACTTC,CASATVVQLKETQYF
NA,TRBJ2-7,TRBV5-5,NA,TGTGCCAGCACAGAGTCGACCTACGAGCAGTACTTC,CASTESTYEQYF
NA,TRBJ2-7,TRBV27,NA,TGTGCCAGCAGTTTATACGGCGACGAGCAGTACTTC,CASSLYGDEQYF
TRBD2,TRBJ2-3,TRBV10-2,NA,TGCGCCAGCGGAAGACTAGCGGGAGGCACAGATACGCAGTATTTT,CASGRLAGGTDTQYF
NA,TRBJ2-7,TRBV4-3,NA,TGCGCCAGCAGCCTTTCACTCCTAGCTGATGAGCAGTACTTC,CASSLSLLADEQYF
NA,TRBJ2-2,TRBV7-6,NA,TGTGCCAGCAGCTTAGTGACCAGGGGACCCTTTGGTCCCGGGGAGCTGTTTTTT,CASSLVTRGPFGPGELFF
NA,TRBJ2-7,TRBV27,NA,TGTGCCAGCAGTTCGTCCTCAGTGGGGTACGGGTTCTACGAGCAGTACTTC,CASSSSSVGYGFYEQYF
TRBD1,TRBJ2-3,TRBV15,NA,TGTGCCACCAGCTCCTTCCGGGACAGGGACACAGATACGCAGTATTTT,CATSSFRDRDTDTQYF
TRBD1,TRBJ2-7,TRBV9,NA,TGTGCCAGCAGCGTCCTCGGGACAGGGGGCTACGAGCAGTACTTC,CASSVLGTGGYEQYF
TRBD2,TRBJ2-1,TRBV7-3,NA,TGTGCCAGCAGCTTAGGGGGAGGGAATGAGCAGTTCTTC,CASSLGGGNEQFF
NA,TRBJ2-7,TRBV29-1,NA,TGCAGCGCCCTCTCGACAGCCGAAGAACTATACGAGCAGTACTTC,CSALSTAEELYEQYF
TRBD2,TRBJ2-6,TRBV2,NA,TGTGCCAACCAGGGGCTAGCGGGAGCCTCTGGGGCCAACGTCCTGACTTTC,CANQGLAGASGANVLTF
NA,TRBJ2-7,TRBV5-5,NA,TGTGCCAGCAGCTTAAATTCAGGGTACTACGAGCAGTACTTC,CASSLNSGYYEQYF
NA,TRBJ2-5,TRBV27,NA,TGTGCCAGCAGTTTATTAGGCAGGGGAGGAAAGACCCAGTACTTC,CASSLLGRGGKTQYF
TRBD1,TRBJ2-7,TRBV14,once,TGTGCCAGCAGCCAAGCCCCGGACAGGGGGGCCTACGAGCAGTACTTC,CASSQAPDRGAYEQYF
NA,TRBJ1-3,TRBV4-1,NA,TGCGCCAGCAGCCCGAGGGACTCTGGAAACACCATATATTTT,CASSPRDSGNTIYF
NA,TRBJ2-7,TRBV27,NA,TGTGCCAGCAGTTTATTTTCGCGGGGTCCCTACGAGCAGTACTTC,CASSLFSRGPYEQYF
NA,TRBJ2-7,TRBV4-3,NA,TGCGCCAGCAGCCAAGATCTCCCTGGCTCACCCTTGAGCCTCTCCTACGAGCAGTACTTC,CASSQDLPGSPLSLSYEQYF
TRBD2,TRBJ2-4,TRBV7-9,NA,TGTGCCAGCAGCTATGGGACTAGCGCCTTGAAAAACATTCAGTACTTC,CASSYGTSALKNIQYF
TRBD1,TRBJ2-7,TRBV11-2,NA,TGTGCCAGCAGCTTCCAGGGGGCTGGCTACGAGCAGTACTTC,CASSFQGAGYEQYF
NA,TRBJ2-2,TRBV30,NA,TGTGCCTGGAGTGTAGCAGGACCCGGGGAGCTGTTTTTT,CAWSVAGPGELFF
TRBD1,TRBJ1-2,TRBV10-3,NA,TGTGCCATCAGTGACCTCCCAAAGGACAGGGGCTTCTATGGCTACACCTTC,CAISDLPKDRGFYGYTF
NA,TRBJ2-1,TRBV5-1,NA,TGCGCCAGCAGCTTGGCTAACCCGAATGAGCAGTTCTTC,CASSLANPNEQFF
TRBD1,TRBJ1-2,TRBV2,few,TGTGCCAGCCTCGGGACAGGGGTAACCTATGGCTACACCTTC,CASLGTGVTYGYTF
NA,TRBJ2-5,TRBV7-9,NA,TGTGCCAGCAATCAGGCAGGCGGTACTGGAAAGACCCAGTACTTC,CASNQAGGTGKTQYF
NA,TRBJ1-1,TRBV30,NA,TGTGCCTACGACACGAGTGACGGGAACACTGAAGCTTTCTTT,CAYDTSDGNTEAFF
NA,TRBJ2-5,TRBV27,once,TGTGCCAGCAGTTTCCTAAAATCCAGGGTAGGCGAGACCCAGTACTTC,CASSFLKSRVGETQYF
NA,TRBJ2-2,TRBV27,few,TGTGCCAGCAGTGCTCAGGGACCGATGAACACCGGGGAGCTGTTTTTT,CASSAQGPMNTGELFF
NA,TRBJ1-3,TRBV11-2,NA,TGTGCCAGCAGCTTAAACGAACAGCTCCGAGACACCATATATTTT,CASSLNEQLRDTIYF
NA,TRBJ2-6,TRBV29-1,NA,TGCAGCGTTGAAGCTGGGAGGACTACTGGGGCCAACGTCCTGACTTTC,CSVEAGRTTGANVLTF